Listed below are T cell receptor beta chains from one sample, sequenced in a study of shared clonotypes between healthy human individuals. Using immunoSEQ multiplex PCR, the repertoire was profiled, and TCRdb retains in-frame clones only, with some absent. The sample has about 490,000 clones; roughly 78% are singletons. Specimen: PBMCs. Every receptor here comes from a woman between 40 and 50 years old in good health. Some clones in this sample may be carry-over from other donors' samples. The CDR3 runs from the conserved cysteine through the conserved F or W. Fields, in order: CDR3 length, V gene, J gene, D gene, CDR3 DNA, CDR3 protein. D genes are given only for firm matches.

CDR3 length: 13
V gene: TRBV5-1
J gene: TRBJ1-1
D gene: NA
CDR3 DNA: TGCGCCAGCAGCGATGGACCGGGAACTGAAGCTTTCTTT
CDR3 protein: CASSDGPGTEAFF

CDR3 length: 13
V gene: TRBV29-1
J gene: TRBJ1-2
D gene: NA
CDR3 DNA: TGCAGCGTTGCCCCCTCAGTCGACTATGGCTACACCTTC
CDR3 protein: CSVAPSVDYGYTF

CDR3 length: 14
V gene: TRBV19
J gene: TRBJ2-7
D gene: NA
CDR3 DNA: TGTGCCAGTAGTACCCTTCGGGCACGCGACGAGCAGTACTTC
CDR3 protein: CASSTLRARDEQYF

CDR3 length: 11
V gene: TRBV2
J gene: TRBJ1-5
D gene: NA
CDR3 DNA: TGTGCCAGCAACTCCGATGGGCCCCAGCATTTT
CDR3 protein: CASNSDGPQHF

CDR3 length: 14
V gene: TRBV2
J gene: TRBJ2-5
D gene: NA
CDR3 DNA: TGTGCCAGCGAGCTGGGTATGAAGCAAGAGACCCAGTACTTC
CDR3 protein: CASELGMKQETQYF

CDR3 length: 14
V gene: TRBV11-2
J gene: TRBJ2-3
D gene: TRBD1
CDR3 DNA: TGTGCCAGCCTACAGGGGGCGCGGTCAGATACGCAGTATTTT
CDR3 protein: CASLQGARSDTQYF

CDR3 length: 18
V gene: TRBV5-1
J gene: TRBJ2-5
D gene: TRBD2
CDR3 DNA: TGCGCCAGCAGCTTGGTACTAGCGGGGGGACGGGACCAAGAGACCCAGTACTTC
CDR3 protein: CASSLVLAGGRDQETQYF

CDR3 length: 16
V gene: TRBV27
J gene: TRBJ1-2
D gene: NA
CDR3 DNA: TGTGCCAGCAGCCCCAGCAGGGCTGGGGCTCCCTATGGCTACACCTTC
CDR3 protein: CASSPSRAGAPYGYTF

CDR3 length: 15
V gene: TRBV28
J gene: TRBJ2-3
D gene: NA
CDR3 DNA: TGTGCCAATTCAAGGGGGGTTACTAGCACAGATACGCAGTATTTT
CDR3 protein: CANSRGVTSTDTQYF

CDR3 length: 15
V gene: TRBV28
J gene: TRBJ1-5
D gene: NA
CDR3 DNA: TGTGCCAGCACCATAGGGGGGTATAGCAATCAGCCCCAGCATTTT
CDR3 protein: CASTIGGYSNQPQHF